This T cell receptor beta chain originates from a study of blood T cell repertoires in COVID-19. Some clones are missing from TCRdb's copy, which holds only in-frame ones; the method was immunoSEQ multiplex PCR. The repertoire consists of under 300,000 clones, with about 83% occurring once and the leading ten covering approximately 5.3%. The germline V gene has CDR1 SGHAT and CDR2 FQNNGV. The CDR3 loop spans 17 amino acids. Between the trimmed V and J ends, which lost 3 bases and 3 bases, there was a span of 20 bases. This receptor was obtained from an older man with acute or convalescent COVID-19. The material sequenced was peripheral blood. The chain carries TRBV11-2 and TRBJ1-2; tentatively, D is TRBD1 (5 bases). CDR3: CASSFNRDSGMDYGYTF. The DNA for the CDR3 is TGTGCCAGCAGCTTTAACCGGGACTCAGGCATGGACTATGGCTACACCTTC.